This T cell receptor (beta chain) is drawn from a study of technical replicates of blood from four donors. Assay: immunoSEQ multiplex PCR; the TCRdb copy retains only in-frame clones and omits some. The sample includes about 100,000 clones, about 94% of them seen just once. The germline V gene encodes CDR1 SGHKS and CDR2 YYEKEE (reference sequence). The V gene lost 0 bases and the J gene lost 0 bases, with 8 bases spanning the gap. This CDR3 region has 15 residues. This sequence joins TRBV5-5 and TRBJ2-3; D gene uncertain. The sample taken for sequencing was T cells isolated from PBMCs. This receptor was identified in a human donor in good health. The chain's CDR3 is CASSLERTSTDTQYF. The DNA for the CDR3 is TGTGCCAGCAGCTTGGAGCGAACTAGCACAGATACGCAGTATTTT.